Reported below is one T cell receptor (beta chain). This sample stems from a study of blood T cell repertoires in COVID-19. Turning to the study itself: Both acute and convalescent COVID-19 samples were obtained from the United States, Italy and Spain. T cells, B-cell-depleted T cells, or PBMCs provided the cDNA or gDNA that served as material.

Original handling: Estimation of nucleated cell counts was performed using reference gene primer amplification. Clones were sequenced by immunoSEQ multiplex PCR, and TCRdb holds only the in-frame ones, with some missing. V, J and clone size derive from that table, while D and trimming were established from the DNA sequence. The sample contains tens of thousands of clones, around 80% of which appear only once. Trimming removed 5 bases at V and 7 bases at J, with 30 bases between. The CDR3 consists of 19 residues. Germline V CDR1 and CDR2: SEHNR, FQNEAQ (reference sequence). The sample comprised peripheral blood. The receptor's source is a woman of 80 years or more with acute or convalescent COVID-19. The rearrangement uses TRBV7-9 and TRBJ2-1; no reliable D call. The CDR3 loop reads CASSPRNAGPSGSLNEQFF. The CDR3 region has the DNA TGTGCCAGCAGCCCACGTAACGCTGGTCCGTCGGGTAGCTTAAATGAGCAGTTCTTC.